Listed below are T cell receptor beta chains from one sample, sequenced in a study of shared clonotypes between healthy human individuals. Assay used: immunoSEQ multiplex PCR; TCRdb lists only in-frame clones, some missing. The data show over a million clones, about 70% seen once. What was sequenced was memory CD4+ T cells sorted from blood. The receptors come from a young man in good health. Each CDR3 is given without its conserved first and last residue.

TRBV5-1,ASSSQGSGTQDTQY
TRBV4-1,ASSHPGQPPYEQY
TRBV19,ASSSGQGNANYGYT
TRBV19,ASSRSQGSYGYT
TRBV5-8,ASSRTGGGYT
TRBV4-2,ASSLLAGEQDTQY
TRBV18,ASSPGGRAEAF
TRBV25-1,ASGDQPDMNTEAF
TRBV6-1,ASRSMGDTEAF
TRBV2,ASSGIGPREKLF
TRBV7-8,ASSGDSDRGAVSYNEQF
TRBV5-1,ASSFDSGGARETQY
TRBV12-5,ASARGGTASYEQY
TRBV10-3,AISEGGTEAF
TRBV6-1,ASSGLAGGIEY
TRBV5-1,ASSLGLAGGQETQY
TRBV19,ASRTTGTGYGYT